These 23 T cell receptor beta chains originate from one sample sequenced in a study of blood T cell repertoires in COVID-19. The method was immunoSEQ multiplex PCR; TCRdb's version includes in-frame clones alone and lacks a portion of them. The sample lists some 160,000 clones, 84% seen once, with roughly 8% in the top ten. Material: PBMCs or T cells enriched from blood (not recorded which). These receptors all come from a woman aged 45-59 years who had recovered from COVID-19.

The chain couples TRBV2 to TRBJ2-5, with 7 nucleotides matching TRBD1. Per germline, CDR1 SNHLY and CDR2 FYNNEI. This CDR3 is 13 amino acids long. With V trimmed by 6 bases and J by 5 bases, 6 bases remained unmatched. The CDR3, as DNA: TGTGCCAGCAGCGTGGGACAGTCGGAGACCCAGTACTTC. The encoded protein is CASSVGQSETQYF.

This clone was detected only once. This chain joins TRBV7-3 and TRBJ2-1; D is perhaps TRBD2 (6 bases). The CDR3 totals 15 residues. Trimming shortened V by 2 bases and J by 9 bases, and 17 bases separated the two germline ends. CDR1 is SGHTA, CDR2 FQGTGA, per germline. CDR3 sequence (DNA): TGTGCCAGCAGCTTAGATAGCGGAGCCTTACCTGAGCAGTTCTTC. This translates into CASSLDSGALPEQFF.

The CDR3 loop reads CASSQEPSRGLGNEQFF. The CDR3, as DNA: TGCGCCAGCAGCCAAGAGCCCAGCAGGGGCCTAGGTAATGAGCAGTTCTTC. This sequence joins TRBV4-1 and TRBJ2-1; tentatively, D is TRBD1 (6 bases). The CDR3 is 17 amino acids. The germline V gene encodes CDR1 MGHRA and CDR2 YSYEKL. V was clipped by 0 bases and J by 7 bases, with 19 bases between them.

CDR3 sequence reads: CASSVSGGNTGELFF. The DNA of the CDR3 is TGTGCCAGCAGCGTTAGCGGGGGAAACACCGGGGAGCTGTTTTTT. This chain connects TRBV7-8 to TRBJ2-2, with TRBD2 identical over 9 bases. There are 15 residues in the CDR3. With 5 bases clipped from V and 2 bases from J, the junction kept 3 bases outside the gene matches. Germline loops: CDR1 SGHVS, CDR2 FQNEAQ. Combining the CDR3 with reference TRBV7-8 and TRBJ2-2 gives the whole variable domain GAGVSQSPRYKVAKRGQDVALRCDPISGHVSLFWYQQALGQGPEFLTYFQNEAQLDKSGLPSDRFFAERPEGSVSTLKIQRTQQEDSAVYLCASSVSGGNTGELFFGEGSRLTVL.

The rearrangement links TRBV7-9 to TRBJ1-6; TRBD1 aligns across 7 bases. After removal of 1 base from V and 8 bases from J, the junction contained 2 bases not matched to a gene. The CDR3 contains 14 residues. Looked up from germline, CDR1 is SEHNR and CDR2 is FQNEAQ (reference sequence). This CDR3 is CASSLGQGDSPLHF. In DNA form, the CDR3 reads TGTGCCAGCAGCTTAGGGCAGGGGGATTCACCCCTCCACTTT.

The chain uses TRBV5-1 and TRBJ1-2; 10 bases are shared with TRBD1. V was pared by 5 bases and J by 8 bases, with 9 bases of the junction left unmatched. This CDR3 is built from 14 residues. The germline CDR1 and CDR2 sequences are SGHRS and YFSETQ. CDR3 loop: CASRPGQGIEGYTF. CDR3 bases: TGCGCCAGCAGACCGGGACAGGGGATTGAAGGCTACACCTTC.

This chain joins TRBV24-1 and TRBJ1-1; D might be TRBD1 (5 bases). Trimming took off 2 bases at V and 11 bases at J, with 14 bases between the two ends. The V gene's germline CDR1 is KGHDR and CDR2 SFDVKD. The CDR3 runs 13 residues. The DNA of the CDR3 is TGTGCCACCAGTGATTCACCATCAGGGAGGGCTTTCTTT. Its translation is CATSDSPSGRAFF.

The rearrangement links TRBV9 to TRBJ1-4; maybe TRBD1 (6 bases). The CDR3 spans 15 residues. Germline V gene lookup returns CDR1 SGDLS and CDR2 YYNGEE. V was shortened by 3 bases and J by 4 bases, with 13 bases between the two germline ends. This CDR3 is CASSGQAALNEKLFF. CDR3 in DNA: TGTGCCAGCAGCGGACAGGCGGCCCTTAATGAAAAACTGTTTTTT. The whole variable domain, filled in from reference TRBV9 and TRBJ1-4, reads DSGVTQTPKHLITATGQRVTLRCSPRSGDLSVYWYQQSLDQGLQFLIQYYNGEERAKGNILERFSAQQFPDLHSELNLSSLELGDSALYFCASSGQAALNEKLFFGSGTQLSVL.

The V and J genes are TRBV27 and TRBJ1-6, with no clear D. CDR3 length equals 12 residues. The germline V and J ends were trimmed by 6 bases and 11 bases, with 11 bases remaining between them. CDR1 and CDR2 from the germline V gene are MNHEY and SMNVEV (reference sequence). CDR3 region: CASRSGSPPLHF. CDR3 bases: TGTGCCAGCAGATCAGGTTCGCCACCCCTCCACTTT.

This clone was seen only once. The V and J genes are TRBV5-1 and TRBJ2-7; 13 bases fit TRBD2. The CDR3 loop spans 16 amino acids. V dropped 4 bases and J dropped 2; count of bases not matched to a gene: 6. In germline, CDR1 is SGHRS, CDR2 YFSETQ. Here the CDR3 DNA reads TGCGCCAGCAGCCCAGGACTAGCGGGGGTAGCCTACGAGCAGTACTTC. Residues: CASSPGLAGVAYEQYF.

As regards this clone: This sample also contains other DNA sequences that code for the same CDR3. The chain recombines TRBV18 with TRBJ1-2, with TRBD1 as a possible D gene (6 bases). CDR3 length equals 13 residues. Trimming took 5 bases from V and 2 from J, leaving 9 bases between them. Germline V CDR1 and CDR2: KGHSH, LQKENI. CDR3: CASSVDRNYGYTF. DNA for the CDR3: TGTGCCAGCTCAGTGGACAGAAACTATGGCTACACCTTC.

The rearrangement links TRBV3-1 (or the pseudogene TRBV3-2) to TRBJ2-3; no clear D gene. Between the trimmed V and J ends, which lost 0 bases and 2 bases, there was a span of 6 bases. The CDR3 totals 14 residues. Per germline, CDR1 LGHDT and CDR2 YNNKEL (reference sequence). CDR3 nucleotides: TGTGCCAGCAGCCAAGATCAGGTCACAGATACGCAGTATTTT. Translating it yields CASSQDQVTDTQYF.

V gene TRBV5-1 combines with J gene TRBJ1-1; tentatively, D is TRBD1 (6 bases). Germline CDR1 SGHRS, CDR2 YFSETQ. Trimming pared 2 bases from V and 4 bases from J, leaving 9 bases between. CDR3 size: 13 residues. The CDR3 coding sequence is TGCGCCAGCAGCTTTTCAGGGGCCACTGAAGCTTTCTTT. Protein sequence: CASSFSGATEAFF.

The rearrangement joins TRBV7-9 to TRBJ1-2, with D perhaps matching TRBD1 (5 bases). V was pared by 5 bases and J by 3 bases, with 13 bases between. CDR1 and CDR2 from the germline V gene are SEHNR and FQNEAQ (reference sequence). The CDR3 is made up of 14 amino acids. CDR3 in DNA: TGTGCCAGCAGCCACCCCGACAGTTACTATGGCTACACCTTC. This encodes CASSHPDSYYGYTF.

The rearrangement joins TRBV7-8 to TRBJ2-1, with 9 bases lining up with TRBD2. The trim removed 1 base at V and 7 bases at J, leaving 11 bases unmatched. The CDR3 has 17 amino acids. The germline CDR1 and CDR2 sequences are SGHVS and FQNEAQ. The CDR3 DNA is TGTGCCAGCAGCTTAGTTCCGGGACTAGCAGTTAGTAATGAGCAGTTCTTC. This codes for CASSLVPGLAVSNEQFF. Complete variable domain (other parts from reference TRBV7-8 and TRBJ2-1): GAGVSQSPRYKVAKRGQDVALRCDPISGHVSLFWYQQALGQGPEFLTYFQNEAQLDKSGLPSDRFFAERPEGSVSTLKIQRTQQEDSAVYLCASSLVPGLAVSNEQFFGPGTRLTVL.

This clone came up once. The gene calls are TRBV27 and TRBJ2-7; 10 bases map to TRBD2. The CDR3 spans 14 residues. Germline trimming cut 6 bases from V and 5 bases from J; bases unmatched to any gene: 7. CDR1 MNHEY and CDR2 SMNVEV come from the germline V gene (reference sequence). The CDR3 is CASRIAGGSDEQYF. The CDR3 coding sequence is TGTGCCAGCAGAATAGCGGGAGGCTCAGACGAGCAGTACTTC.

The chain combines TRBV2 with TRBJ2-2; 10 bases agree with TRBD2. The CDR3 loop spans 17 amino acids. The V and J ends lost 7 bases and 2 bases, in that order; junction bases with no gene match: 10. Germline V gene data show CDR1 as SNHLY and CDR2 as FYNNEI. The DNA of the CDR3 is TGTGCCAGCACCCAAGGGCTAGCGGGGGCCAACACCGGGGAGCTGTTTTTT. Protein: CASTQGLAGANTGELFF.

This chain joins TRBV9 and TRBJ2-7; tentative D call: TRBD2 (5 bases). V was pared by 4 bases and J by 2 bases, with 10 bases between. Germline assignment: CDR1 SGDLS and CDR2 YYNGEE. The CDR3 spans 13 residues. The CDR3 DNA follows: TGTGCCAGCAGCCCCGGGGAGACCTACGAGCAGTACTTC. Amino acids: CASSPGETYEQYF.

The chain couples TRBV14 to TRBJ1-5, with D unresolved. Trimming took off 0 bases at V and 1 base at J, with 13 bases between the two ends. This CDR3 comprises 17 residues. In germline, CDR1 is SGHDN, CDR2 FVKESK. The CDR3: CASSQDGNEASNQPQHF. For the CDR3, the DNA is TGTGCCAGCAGCCAAGACGGGAATGAGGCAAGCAATCAGCCCCAGCATTTT.

This clone appeared a few times. Here the CDR3 reads CAIYGSYPPVLFTDTQYF. CDR3 nucleotide sequence: TGTGCCATCTACGGTTCGTATCCACCGGTTCTATTCACAGATACGCAGTATTTT. This rearrangement joins TRBV3-1 (or the pseudogene TRBV3-2) to TRBJ2-3; D ambiguous. The CDR3 extends over 18 amino acids. V was clipped by 10 bases and J by 2 bases, with 28 bases between them. Germline V gene lookup returns CDR1 LGHDT and CDR2 YNNKEL (reference sequence).

The chain recombines TRBV7-5 with TRBJ1-4; TRBD1, the table's D call, lacks a check against the DNA. TRBV7-5 is shown as a pseudogene. This CDR3 contains 16 residues. CDR3 DNA: TGTGCCAGAAGCATACCTAAAACAGTTGTTAATGAAAAACTGTTTTTT. The encoded protein is CARSIPKTVVNEKLFF.

V is TRBV28 and J is TRBJ1-1; tentative D call: TRBD1 (6 bases). V lost 7 bases to trimming and J lost 3 bases, with 18 bases between them. Germline CDR1 MDHEN, CDR2 SYDVKM. The CDR3 consists of 15 residues. The DNA of the CDR3 is TGTGCCAGCACGTTCGGGGGGGCGAAATACACTGAAGCTTTCTTT. Its translation is CASTFGGAKYTEAFF.

This clone was observed a handful of times. This chain uses TRBV5-4 with TRBJ1-2; unclear D gene. The CDR3 contains 12 residues. V dropped 1 base and J dropped 5 bases, with 6 bases sitting between them. The germline V gene encodes CDR1 SGHNT and CDR2 YYREEE (reference sequence). The CDR3 bases are TGTGCCAGCAGCTTGAACAGTTATGGCTACACCTTC. Translation: CASSLNSYGYTF.